The T cell receptor (beta chain) under discussion was sequenced for a study of T cell clones after liver transplantation. The overall study: Draws occurred before transplant, before withdrawal, and after complete or failed withdrawal.

The table came from immunoSEQ multiplex PCR; TCRdb's copy has only in-frame clones and leaves some out. The table has 50,000 or so clones, roughly 74% seen once; the top ten hold less than 10%. Concerning this clone: Antigen: not known.

Study-wide results and caveats: In two subjects, few donor cells limited the measurable donor-reactive repertoire.

From germline, CDR1 is SGHDT and CDR2 YYEEEE. This CDR3 has 13 amino acids. With 3 bases removed from V and 4 bases from J, the gap between germline ends came to 7 bases. Sorting of unstimulated PBMCs yielded separate CD3+CD4+ and CD3+CD8+ fractions. This chain connects TRBV5-6 to TRBJ2-2; perhaps TRBD1 as D (6 bases). The TCR originated in a human patient who received a liver transplant. The graft donor may have given rise to some T cells. This sample comprised CD4+ T cells from blood, obtained less than 70 months after liver transplant. The CDR3 loop is CASSWDITGELFF. The CDR3 DNA is TGTGCCAGCAGCTGGGACATCACCGGGGAGCTGTTTTTT. The full variable domain, rest sourced from reference TRBV5-6 and TRBJ2-2, is DAGVTQSPTHLIKTRGQQVTLRCSPKSGHDTVSWYQQALGQGPQFIFQYYEEEERQRGNFPDRFSGHQFPNYSSELNVNALLLGDSALYLCASSWDITGELFFGEGSRLTVL.